This T cell receptor (beta chain) was obtained from a study of pediatric ulcerative colitis. Study in general: Disease was pancolitis in fewer than ten and left-sided in two, histology-confirmed. Notes on the study in general: Acute severe colitis showed lower rectal diversity from clonal expansions.

This was a survey-level run. Sequencing depth was up to 500,000 reads per sample. Some clones are missing from TCRdb's copy, which holds only in-frame ones; the method was immunoSEQ multiplex PCR. The table has about 36,000 clones, about 80% seen once. During colonoscopy, one to two rectal pinch biopsies were collected. The CDR3 runs to 13 residues. V lost 0 bases to trimming and J lost 4 bases; unmatched junction nucleotides: 0. Germline CDR1 and CDR2: KGHSH and LQKENI. As to this clone: Its antigen is unknown.

Sequencing input: gut tissue. The chain uses TRBV18 and TRBJ2-7, with 7 positions matching TRBD1. This sequence originates from a boy under 18 with moderate ulcerative colitis. CDR3 sequence: CASSPPGQYEQYF. DNA for the CDR3: TGTGCCAGCTCACCACCGGGACAGTACGAGCAGTACTTC.